This TCR beta chain is drawn from a study of blood T cell repertoires in COVID-19. The germline V gene encodes CDR1 GTSNPN and CDR2 SVGIG (reference sequence). J was trimmed by 2 bases and V by 4 bases; bases with no gene match: 4. The CDR3 sequence is 13 residues long. This table comes from immunoSEQ multiplex PCR, and its TCRdb copy is limited to in-frame clones, with some not included. The sample yields about 78,000 clones, over 75% seen once. This receptor was identified in a human donor in a cohort sampled during active COVID-19. J is TRBJ2-7 and V is TRBV30; 8 bases are a match to TRBD2. Sequenced input: peripheral blood. The CDR3 DNA is TGTGCCTGGAAGCGGGGGATACCCTACGAGCAGTACTTC. Its protein product is CAWKRGIPYEQYF. Supplemented by reference TRBV30 and TRBJ2-7, the full variable domain reads SQTIHQWPATLVQPVGSPLSLECTVEGTSNPNLYWYRQAAGRGLQLLFYSVGIGQISSEVPQNLSASRPQDRQFILSSKKLLLSDSGFYLCAWKRGIPYEQYFGPGTRLTVT.